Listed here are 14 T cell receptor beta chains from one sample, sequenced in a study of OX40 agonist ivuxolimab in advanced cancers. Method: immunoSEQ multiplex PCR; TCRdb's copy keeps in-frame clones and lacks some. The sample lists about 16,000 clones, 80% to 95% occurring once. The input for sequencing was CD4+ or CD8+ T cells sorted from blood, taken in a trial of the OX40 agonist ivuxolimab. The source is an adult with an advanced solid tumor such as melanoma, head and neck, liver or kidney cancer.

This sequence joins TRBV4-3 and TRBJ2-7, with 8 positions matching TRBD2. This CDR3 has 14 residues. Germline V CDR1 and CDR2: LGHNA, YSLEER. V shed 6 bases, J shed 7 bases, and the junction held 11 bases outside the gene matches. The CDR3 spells CASSYRSGRGEQYF. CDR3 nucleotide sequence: TGCGCCAGCAGTTACAGGTCCGGGAGGGGGGAGCAGTACTTC.

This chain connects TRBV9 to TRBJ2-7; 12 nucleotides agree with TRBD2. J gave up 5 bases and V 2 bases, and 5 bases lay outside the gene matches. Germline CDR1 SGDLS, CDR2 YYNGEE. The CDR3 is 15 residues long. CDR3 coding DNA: TGTGCCAGCAGCGTCCGACTAGCGGGAGTACACGAGCAGTACTTC. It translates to CASSVRLAGVHEQYF.

The CDR3 coding sequence is TGTGCCAGCAGCCTGCAGCGGGAGAGGTCCTACGAGCAGTACTTC. Protein sequence: CASSLQRERSYEQYF. The chain couples TRBV7-9 to TRBJ2-7, with 8 bases aligning to TRBD2. The CDR3 is 15 amino acids. Trimming removed 5 bases from V and 1 base from J; junction bases left unmatched: 7. Looked up from germline, CDR1 is SEHNR and CDR2 is FQNEAQ (reference sequence).

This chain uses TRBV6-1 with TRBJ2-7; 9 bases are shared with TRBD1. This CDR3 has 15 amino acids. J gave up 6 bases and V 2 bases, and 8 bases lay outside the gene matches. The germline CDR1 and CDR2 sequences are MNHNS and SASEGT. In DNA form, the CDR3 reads TGTGCCAGCAGTGAATGGGGGACAGGGTTGGCCGAGCAGTACTTC. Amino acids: CASSEWGTGLAEQYF.

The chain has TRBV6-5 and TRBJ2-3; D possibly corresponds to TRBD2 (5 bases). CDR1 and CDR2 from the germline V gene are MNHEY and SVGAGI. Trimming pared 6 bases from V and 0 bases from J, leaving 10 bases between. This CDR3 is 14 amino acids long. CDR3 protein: CASSRSGSTDTQYF. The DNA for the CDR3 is TGTGCCAGCAGCCGCTCGGGGAGCACAGATACGCAGTATTTT.

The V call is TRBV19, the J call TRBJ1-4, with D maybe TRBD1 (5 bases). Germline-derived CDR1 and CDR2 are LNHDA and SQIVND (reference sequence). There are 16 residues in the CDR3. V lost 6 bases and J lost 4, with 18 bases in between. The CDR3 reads CASSPPVGVVNEKLFF. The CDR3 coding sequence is TGTGCCAGTAGCCCACCGGTAGGGGTTGTTAATGAAAAACTGTTTTTT.

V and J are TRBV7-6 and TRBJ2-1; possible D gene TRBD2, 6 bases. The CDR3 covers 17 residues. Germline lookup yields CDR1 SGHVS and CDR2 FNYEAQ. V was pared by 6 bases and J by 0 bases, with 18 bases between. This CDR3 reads CASSLRSGASSYNEQFF. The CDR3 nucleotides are TGTGCCAGCAGTTTACGTAGCGGAGCTAGCTCCTACAATGAGCAGTTCTTC.

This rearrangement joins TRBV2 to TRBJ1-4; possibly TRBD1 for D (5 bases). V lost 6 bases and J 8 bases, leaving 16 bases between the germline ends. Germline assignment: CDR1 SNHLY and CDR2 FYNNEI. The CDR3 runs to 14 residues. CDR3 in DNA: TGTGCCAGCAGAGGGGAAGGGGTGGGCGAAAAACTGTTTTTT. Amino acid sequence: CASRGEGVGEKLFF.

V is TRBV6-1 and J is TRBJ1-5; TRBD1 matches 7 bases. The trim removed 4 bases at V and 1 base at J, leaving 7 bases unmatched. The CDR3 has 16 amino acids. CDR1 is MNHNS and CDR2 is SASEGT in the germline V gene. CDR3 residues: CASSAYRGPSNQPQHF. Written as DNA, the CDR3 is TGTGCCAGCAGTGCATACAGGGGCCCCAGCAATCAGCCCCAGCATTTT.

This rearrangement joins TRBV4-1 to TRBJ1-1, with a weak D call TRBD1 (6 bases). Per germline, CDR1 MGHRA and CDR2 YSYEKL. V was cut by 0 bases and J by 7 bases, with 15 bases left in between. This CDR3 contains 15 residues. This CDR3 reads CASSQDPLSTGEAFF. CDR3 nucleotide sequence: TGCGCCAGCAGCCAAGATCCTCTGTCGACAGGTGAAGCTTTCTTT.

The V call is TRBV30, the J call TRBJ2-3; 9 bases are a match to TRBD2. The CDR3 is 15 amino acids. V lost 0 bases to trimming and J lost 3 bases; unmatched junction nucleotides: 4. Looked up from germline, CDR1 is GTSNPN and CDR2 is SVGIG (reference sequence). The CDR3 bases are TGTGCCTGGAGTGTACTCCTAGCGGGAACAGATACGCAGTATTTT. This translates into CAWSVLLAGTDTQYF.

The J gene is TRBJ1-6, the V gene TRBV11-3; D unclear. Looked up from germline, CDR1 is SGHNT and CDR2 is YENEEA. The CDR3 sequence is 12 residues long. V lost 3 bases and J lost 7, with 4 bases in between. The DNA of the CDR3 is TGTGCCAGCAGCTTGGGGAATTCACCCCTCCACTTT. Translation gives CASSLGNSPLHF.

In DNA, the CDR3 is TGTGCCAGCAGTTCTTCCCCCGTAGGATTAGCGGAAAATGAGCAGTTCTTC. It yields the protein CASSSSPVGLAENEQFF. This rearrangement joins TRBV7-2 to TRBJ2-1; D may be TRBD2 (6 bases). Germline CDR1 SGHTA, CDR2 FQGNSA. Between the trimmed V and J ends, which lost 6 bases and 7 bases, there was a span of 25 bases. This CDR3 spans 17 amino acids.

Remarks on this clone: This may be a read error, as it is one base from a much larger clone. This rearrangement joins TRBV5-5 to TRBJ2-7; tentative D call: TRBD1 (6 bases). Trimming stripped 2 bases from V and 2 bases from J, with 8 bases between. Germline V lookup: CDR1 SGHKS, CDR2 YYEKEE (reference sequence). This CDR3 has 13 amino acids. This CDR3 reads CASSFGQTYEQYF. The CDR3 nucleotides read TGTGCCAGCAGCTTCGGACAGACCTACGAGCAGTACTTC.